This T cell receptor (beta chain) was retrieved from a study of cytomegalovirus exposure and HLA in healthy donors (dated 2017 in TCRdb). Turning to the overall study: An earlier analysis of approximately 640 of the donors reported approximately 270 Gb of sequence data and some 120 million unique TCR beta sequences from around 200 million T cells. An early release that covered roughly 600 HLA-typed donors contained approximately 290 gigabases of sequencing data and tens of millions of unique TCR sequences. Of the approximately 400 genotyped donors, approximately 81% were placed in the genetic ancestry cluster associated with self-reported Caucasian donors. The study aimed to test whether signatures of past pathogen exposure could be identified by cataloging public T cell receptors. The study profiled the T cell repertoires of 550 to 700 subjects by immunosequencing and related them to cytomegalovirus serostatus. Along with the 666-subject first cohort, a separate validation cohort of over a hundred different subjects was used. High-throughput TCR immunosequencing, statistical association of individual TCRs with disease status, and machine learning were combined to predict cytomegalovirus infection status. A later analysis re-analyzed previously published TCR beta repertoires from about 600 donors and added high-resolution HLA genotyping to study TCR occurrence patterns. Rather than using new phenotypic data, the later analysis identified candidate immune exposures from TCR beta sequences and from how often those sequences occurred across donors. In an earlier analysis of about 590 of the donors, high-throughput TCR beta sequencing was used to judge whether each TCR beta V gene segment behaved as functional or pseudogenic. Donor age, sex, ethnicity and CMV serostatus were compiled together with the repertoire data. A later genetic analysis took genome-wide SNP genotypes for about three fifths of the 666 donors and used that subset as a discovery cohort. All discovery cohort repertoires had been generated on a single sequencing platform. Both class I and class II loci were covered by HLA typing, at four-digit resolution. The number of typed donors differed by locus: about 620-640 for A, B, C, DRB1 and DQB1; some 500 for DQA1; approximately 600 for DPA1; and 400 to 480 for DPB1. Several DR-DQ haplotypes were handled as single units for association and clustering because linkage in the cohort was strong. Across 300 to 400 genotyped donors of the cohort, an average of approximately 200,000 unique TCR beta nucleotide sequences per donor were sequenced, and approximately 19% of those sequences were non-productive.

As for this clone: This receptor's antigen is unknown.

The cohort was made up of roughly 670 healthy bone marrow donors. At the time of sampling, every cohort member was nominally healthy, though immune exposures that went unrecorded were likely present. The donor tested CMV seropositive, placing the donor among the 289 seropositive members of the cohort. A peripheral blood sample was collected from each donor, and TCR beta sequencing was performed on peripheral blood mononuclear cells. The Qiagen DNeasy Blood Extraction Kit was used to extract genomic DNA from the blood cell samples. Library construction relied on the immunoSEQ multiplex PCR assay. The multiplex PCR relied on a mix of 60 forward primers for TCR Vbeta segments and 13 reverse primers for TCR Jbeta segments. Amplification of the CDR3 region of rearranged TCR beta genes was performed with a multiplex PCR assay on genomic DNA. Amplified TCR beta libraries were sequenced as 87-base-pair reads on the Illumina HiSeq System. On the study's bioinformatics: Across the 666 repertoires, a later analysis counted 80 million or so unique TCR beta chains, around 10 million of which were shared by at least two donors. A nearest-neighbor algorithm error-corrected the raw reads and collapsed the reads into unique sequences, merging closely related sequences to remove PCR and sequencing errors. To assign V, D and J gene segments, CDR3 sequences were aligned to IMGT reference sequences. Each retained sequence needed at least a six-nucleotide match to both a V gene segment and a J gene segment. A rearrangement was called productive if the CDR3 had no stop codons and remained in frame with V and J, and every other rearrangement was called non-productive. Following IMGT convention, CDR3 was defined as the stretch from the second conserved V-encoded cysteine to the conserved J-encoded phenylalanine. The earlier analysis of about 500 of the donors excluded sequences that lacked an unambiguous match to a single V gene segment. An earlier analysis of 500 to 700 of the donors classified V segments as functional when productive rearrangements were above 56.7% and as segregating when the standard deviation between donors was above 5%. A statistical classification framework was developed to diagnose cytomegalovirus status using the catalog of TCR beta chain sequences. In a later analysis, TCR nucleotide sequences were compared against IMGT/GENE-DB human TR gene sequences so that V and J genes could be assigned. Using the TCRdist pipeline, a later analysis assigned CDR3 sequences along with most-parsimonious VDJ recombination scenarios. In a later analysis, each TCR beta chain was defined by its CDR3 amino acid sequence together with its V-gene family, and reads lacking a unique V-gene family were excluded. In a later analysis, a few hundred highly shared, low-generation-probability nucleotide sequences were removed to address suspected cross-contamination and a sequencing artifact. For each public chain, a later analysis derived a clonal expansion index from normalized ranks of inferred template counts within each repertoire. In a later analysis, generation probabilities were computed using a VDJ recombination model fitted to out-of-frame rearrangements, and the results were checked against IGoR. In a later analysis, hypergeometric tests were used to score TCR-TCR, TCR-HLA and TCR-CMV co-occurrence, with a repertoire-size bias correction applied to TCR pairs. In a later analysis, false discovery rates were estimated by permuting HLA or CMV assignments 20 times. In a later analysis, co-occurring TCRs were grouped with DBSCAN, and TCRdist sequence similarity was added when clustering was performed within HLA-allele-positive subsets. For co-occurrence clustering, repertoires with fewer than 30,000 or more than 120,000 public chains were excluded, along with a handful of repertoires with anomalous nucleotide sharing. TCRdb provides this immuneACCESS table in a form limited to in-frame rearrangements. Some clones are lacking; in checked studies, under half of them reflect an unresolved V gene, and why the rest are absent is not known. From that table come the V and J calls and clone size; the DNA was used to work out D and trimming. The sample's records list 60,000 or so clones. The ten largest clones capture about 9.2% of the sample.

Study-wide findings and limitations: While some public TCRs were present in many individuals, most TCR sequences turned up only very rarely across donors. A later analysis reported that several top co-occurrence clusters appeared linked to parvovirus B19, influenza, CMV and Epstein-Barr virus. The study gave a list of 150 to 200 TCR beta chains associated with cytomegalovirus. Compared with the approximately 600-donor mean, donors in an Asian-associated ancestry cluster had fewer N-insertions in productive TCRs, according to a later genetic analysis. CMV serostatus was the only immune exposure information available for the cohort. A cluster of highly shared sequence variants was judged likely to represent a technical artifact of the sequencing pipeline. The classifier was reported to diagnose cytomegalovirus status with high specificity and sensitivity in both the original and validation cohorts. According to a later analysis, TCR association rates differed among HLA loci, with DRB1 alleles showing the most associated TCRs and HLA-C alleles showing the fewest. A later analysis associated 17,000 or so TCR beta sequences with specific HLA alleles at a false discovery rate of 0.05. The authors suggested that the approach could potentially be extended to other disease states and immunological phenotypes. Roughly uniform sequencing depth across donors was assumed in presence/absence analyses, although this assumption may not hold. HLA typing was unavailable for some donors at each locus, so association tests used only the typed subset. A few of the identified cytomegalovirus-associated TCR beta chains were confirmed in vitro to be specific for cytomegalovirus antigens. Because counts were too low, 15 or so rarely observed V segments, including chromosome 9 orphons, were excluded from the earlier analysis of around 590 of the donors. In a later genetic analysis, a missense DCLRE1C variant was associated with V-gene and J-gene trimming of TCR beta chains, and the association was replicated in an independent cohort. Only TCR beta chains were sequenced in this cohort, and the absence of alpha or paired-chain data limited detectable features. When HLA alleles, especially DR and DQ, strongly co-occurred, attributing TCR associations to individual alleles was difficult. In a later analysis, most CMV-associated TCR beta chains were found to appear HLA-restricted, with HLA associations seemingly driven largely by CMV exposure. A further reported finding was that TCR beta sequences accurately predicted the HLA-A and HLA-B alleles for most subjects in the first cohort. In a later analysis, HLA-associated TCR beta chains showed more clonal expansion and lower generation probabilities than non-associated chains that were equally common. Linkage disequilibrium might explain the correlated functional status among segregating V segments, but an unknown experimental factor could not be excluded. In an earlier analysis of some 500 of the donors, most TCR beta V segments appeared in productive rearrangements about 90% or about 30% of the time, broadly matching IMGT annotations.

The source is a man between 50 and 59 years old in good health and CMV-seropositive. Sequencing was done on a sample of PBMCs.

The DNA reads TGTGCCAAGGGGACAGCCAACTATGGCTACACCTTC. Translation gives CAKGTANYGYTF. The chain is encoded by TRBV6-4 joined to TRBJ1-2, with 7 junctional bases fitting TRBD1. The junction shows trimming of 10 bases on V and 2 bases on J, and the gene matches do not reach 4 bases of it. From the germline V gene, CDR1 is MRHNA and CDR2 is SNTAGT. The CDR3 has 12 amino acids, counting the end cysteine and phenylalanine. Only the CDR3 DNA stays, 36 bases, in frame from base 1.